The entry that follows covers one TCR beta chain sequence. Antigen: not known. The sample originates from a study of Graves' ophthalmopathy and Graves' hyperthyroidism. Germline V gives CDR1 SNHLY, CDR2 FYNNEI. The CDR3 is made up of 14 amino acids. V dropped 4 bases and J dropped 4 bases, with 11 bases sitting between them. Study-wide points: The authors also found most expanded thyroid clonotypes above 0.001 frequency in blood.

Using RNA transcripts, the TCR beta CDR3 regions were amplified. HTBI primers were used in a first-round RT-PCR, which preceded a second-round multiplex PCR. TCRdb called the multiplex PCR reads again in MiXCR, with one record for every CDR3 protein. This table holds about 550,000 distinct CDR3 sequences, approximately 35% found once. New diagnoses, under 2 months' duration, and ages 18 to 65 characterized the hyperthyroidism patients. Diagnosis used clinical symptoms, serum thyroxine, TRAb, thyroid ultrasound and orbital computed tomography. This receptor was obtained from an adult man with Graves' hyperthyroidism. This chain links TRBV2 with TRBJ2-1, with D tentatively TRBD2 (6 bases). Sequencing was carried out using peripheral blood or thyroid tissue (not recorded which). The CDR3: CASSVLASYNEQFF. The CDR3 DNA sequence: TGTGCCAGCAGTGTACTAGCTAGTTACAATGAGCAGTTCTTC.